This entry lists 26 T cell receptor beta chains sequenced from one sample in a study of PD-1 blockade in classical Hodgkin lymphoma. The time point is: cycle 4 day 1 (C4D1), after 5 to 7 weeks of nivolumab. Every patient relapsed after autologous stem cell transplantation, and brentuximab vedotin exposure varied. Starting with thawed PBMCs, CD4+ T cells were purified by magnetic negative selection. Some clones are missing from TCRdb's copy, which holds only in-frame ones; the method was immunoSEQ multiplex PCR. The table has roughly 35,000 clones, 80% to 95% seen once. The sample in question was CD4+ T cells from blood, obtained before the fourth cycle of nivolumab. The receptors were sampled from a human donor with classical Hodgkin lymphoma.

V usage is TRBV18 and J usage is TRBJ1-2, with 8 bases lining up with TRBD1. Germline CDR1 KGHSH, CDR2 LQKENI. The CDR3 has 17 amino acids. V gave up 5 bases and J gave up 3 bases; unmatched junction bases: 14. In DNA, the CDR3 is TGTGCCAGCTCAGGGCTGGGACAGGAGCAATACTACTATGGCTACACCTTC. It encodes CASSGLGQEQYYYGYTF.

V is TRBV29-1 and J is TRBJ2-5; D remains unclear. This CDR3 spans 11 amino acids. Germline CDR1 and CDR2: SQVTM and ANQGSEA. The V gene lost 5 bases and the J gene lost 9 bases, with 13 bases spanning the gap. The DNA of the CDR3 is TGCAGCGTTTGGGTCCGTGAGGCCCAGTACTTC. This codes for CSVWVREAQYF. Variable domain in full (rest from reference TRBV29-1 and TRBJ2-5): SAVISQKPSRDICQRGTSLTIQCQVDSQVTMMFWYRQQPGQSLTLIATANQGSEATYESGFVIDKFPISRPNLTFSTLTVSNMSPEDSSIYLCSVWVREAQYFGPGTRLLVL.

In this sample, this clone turned up once. The chain has TRBV27 and TRBJ2-1; TRBD2 might be the D (5 bases). The CDR3 is 15 residues long. From germline, CDR1 is MNHEY and CDR2 SMNVEV (reference sequence). The V gene lost 3 bases and the J gene lost 0 bases, with 9 bases spanning the gap. The CDR3 DNA reads TGTGCCAGCAGTTTGCAGCGGAGCTCCTACAATGAGCAGTTCTTC. This translates into CASSLQRSSYNEQFF.

V and J are TRBV13 and TRBJ2-2; no clear D gene. The CDR3 spans 15 residues. V was cut by 6 bases and J by 1 base, with 12 bases left in between. Germline V gives CDR1 PRHDT, CDR2 FYEKMQ (reference sequence). Here the CDR3 reads CASRMGGRNTGELFF. The CDR3 DNA follows: TGTGCCAGCAGAATGGGCGGTCGGAACACCGGGGAGCTGTTTTTT.

The chain joins TRBV11-3 to TRBJ2-5; unclear D gene. The germline V and J ends were trimmed by 0 bases and 5 bases, with 4 bases remaining between them. Germline CDR1 and CDR2: SGHNT and YENEEA. The CDR3 has 12 residues. The CDR3 spells CASSLDGETQYF. CDR3 in DNA: TGTGCCAGCAGCTTAGATGGGGAGACCCAGTACTTC.

The chain carries TRBV29-1 and TRBJ1-3, with unresolved D. The V gene lost 5 bases and the J gene lost 0 bases, with 8 bases spanning the gap. This CDR3 comprises 13 residues. Per the germline V gene, CDR1 is SQVTM and CDR2 is ANQGSEA. The DNA for the CDR3 is TGCAGCGTTAGTTTTTTCTCTGGAAACACCATATATTTT. This translates into CSVSFFSGNTIYF.

The V and J genes are TRBV9 and TRBJ2-1; 10 nucleotides agree with TRBD2. CDR3 length: 15 amino acids. The V segment lost 2 bases and the J segment 1 base; nucleotides outside the gene matches: 0. The germline CDR1 and CDR2 sequences are SGDLS and YYNGEE. As DNA, the CDR3 is TGTGCCAGCAGCGTGACTAGCGGGTCCTACAATGAGCAGTTCTTC. It specifies CASSVTSGSYNEQFF.

The chain carries TRBV6-5 and TRBJ2-3; TRBD1 matches at 7 bases. The CDR3 has 15 amino acids. Germline CDR1 and CDR2: MNHEY and SVGAGI. J lost 0 bases, V lost 5 bases, and 5 bases had no gene match. This CDR3 reads CASSRRQGSTDTQYF. The CDR3 DNA follows: TGTGCCAGCAGTCGGCGACAGGGAAGCACAGATACGCAGTATTTT.

The chain uses TRBV29-1 and TRBJ2-3; unclear D gene. V shed 3 bases and J shed 2 bases, with 9 bases lying between them. The CDR3 sequence is 13 residues long. CDR1 and CDR2 (germline): SQVTM, ANQGSEA. The CDR3 loop reads CSVDGAPTDTQYF. CDR3 DNA: TGCAGCGTTGACGGTGCCCCCACAGATACGCAGTATTTT.

This chain links TRBV11-2 with TRBJ2-1, with D possibly TRBD2 on 6 matching bases. The CDR3 loop spans 14 amino acids. V gave up 1 base and J gave up 8 bases, with 12 bases separating them. Germline values: CDR1 SGHAT, CDR2 FQNNGV. The CDR3 DNA follows: TGTGCCAGCAGCTTAGCCCGGGGGAAGGATGAGCAGTTCTTC. As protein: CASSLARGKDEQFF.

The genes are TRBV5-5 and TRBJ2-5; TRBD1 agrees at 7 bases. Germline V gene lookup returns CDR1 SGHKS and CDR2 YYEKEE (reference sequence). V trimming: 1 base; J trimming: 1 base; junction bases outside the gene matches: 4. CDR3 length equals 15 residues. CDR3 protein: CASSLRDSLQETQYF. For the CDR3, the DNA is TGTGCCAGCAGCTTGAGGGACAGTCTCCAAGAGACCCAGTACTTC.

The V call is TRBV23-1, the J call TRBJ2-5; D assignment may be TRBD1 or TRBD2 (5 bases each). TRBV23-1 is an ORF, with its function uncertain. V was clipped by 6 bases and J by 5 bases, with 19 bases between them. The CDR3 totals 15 residues. This chain's CDR3 is CASSQIGGQWETQYF. The CDR3 nucleotides read TGCGCCAGCAGCCAAATTGGGGGTCAGTGGGAGACCCAGTACTTC.

The chain is built from TRBV5-1 and TRBJ2-3; D is perhaps TRBD1 (6 bases). Germline CDR1 reads SGHRS; CDR2 reads YFSETQ. Trimming took 3 bases from V and 1 from J, leaving 18 bases between them. The CDR3 is made up of 17 amino acids. The CDR3 DNA follows: TGCGCCAGCAGCTCGGGAAATGGACAGTCCCGCACAGATACGCAGTATTTT. It encodes CASSSGNGQSRTDTQYF.

The V call is TRBV19, the J call TRBJ1-5; 7 nucleotides match TRBD1. The ends lost 6 bases at V and 7 bases at J; junction bases unmatched: 9. CDR1 and CDR2 (germline): LNHDA, SQIVND (reference sequence). The CDR3 is 14 residues long. The CDR3 DNA follows: TGTGCCAGTAGGGCAGGGGGAGGAGGGCAGCCCCAGCATTTT. Translated, it gives CASRAGGGGQPQHF.

The gene calls are TRBV19 and TRBJ1-2, with D hard to call. V lost 6 bases to trimming and J lost 1 base, with 3 bases between them. The CDR3 extends over 11 amino acids. Germline lookup yields CDR1 LNHDA and CDR2 SQIVND (reference sequence). CDR3 sequence reads: CASSVNYGYTF. The CDR3 DNA reads TGTGCCAGTAGCGTTAACTATGGCTACACCTTC.

The chain joins TRBV6-6 to TRBJ1-5, with no clear D. The CDR3 is 14 amino acids. The germline V gene has CDR1 MNHNY and CDR2 SVGAGI (reference sequence). V lost 3 bases and J 2 bases, leaving 8 bases between the germline ends. The CDR3 loop is CASSYLQRNQPQHF. The CDR3 DNA is TGTGCCAGCAGTTATTTACAACGCAATCAGCCCCAGCATTTT.

The chain carries TRBV19 and TRBJ1-1; TRBD1 agrees at 8 bases. Germline V lookup: CDR1 LNHDA, CDR2 SQIVND (reference sequence). Germline trimming cut 2 bases from V and 0 bases from J; bases unmatched to any gene: 5. This CDR3 contains 16 residues. Here the CDR3 DNA reads TGTGCCAGTAGTATACGCAGGGGGCTCTTGAACACTGAAGCTTTCTTT. It codes for CASSIRRGLLNTEAFF. Based on the CDR3 plus reference TRBV19 and TRBJ1-1, the full variable domain is DGGITQSPKYLFRKEGQNVTLSCEQNLNHDAMYWYRQDPGQGLRLIYYSQIVNDFQKGDIAEGYSVSREKKESFPLTVTSAQKNPTAFYLCASSIRRGLLNTEAFFGQGTRLTVV.

This clone was found once. The chain is built from TRBV7-6 and TRBJ1-2, with D unclear. Germline V gives CDR1 SGHVS, CDR2 FNYEAQ. V shed 4 bases and J shed 2 bases, with 11 bases lying between them. The CDR3 runs 14 residues. Written as DNA, the CDR3 is TGTGCCAGCAGCTCCGGACGGGGAAACTATGGCTACACCTTC. It translates to CASSSGRGNYGYTF.

The rearrangement links TRBV6-5 to TRBJ1-2; D is unclear. The CDR3 has 15 residues. Trimming shortened V by 7 bases and J by 4 bases, and 19 bases separated the two germline ends. Germline V gives CDR1 MNHEY, CDR2 SVGAGI. The CDR3 DNA sequence: TGTGCCAGCACCTCCCGGGTTGTCGGTGGCTATGGCTACACCTTC. Translating gives CASTSRVVGGYGYTF.

The rearrangement joins TRBV10-3 to TRBJ2-5; 11 positions agree with TRBD2. Per the germline V gene, CDR1 is ENHRY and CDR2 is SYGVKD. J was trimmed by 2 bases and V by 8 bases; bases with no gene match: 1. The CDR3 is 13 residues long. For the CDR3, the DNA is TGTGCCATCGGGACTAGCGGACAAGAGACCCAGTACTTC. Its protein is CAIGTSGQETQYF.

The CDR3 region is CASSLDLGVTQYF. The CDR3 nucleotides are TGTGCCAGCAGCTTAGATCTGGGCGTGACCCAGTACTTC. The V call is TRBV11-2, the J call TRBJ2-5; D not certain. The CDR3 contains 13 residues. The ends were cut back, 0 bases at V and 7 bases at J, with 9 bases in the middle. CDR1 and CDR2 (germline): SGHAT, FQNNGV.

The chain couples TRBV6-1 to TRBJ2-1, with 9 bases aligning to TRBD2. The length of the CDR3 is 18 residues. CDR1 is MNHNS, CDR2 SASEGT, per germline. V was clipped by 0 bases and J by 8 bases; unmatched bases: 14. The CDR3 region has the DNA TGTGCCAGCAGTGAAGCTGTCCGGGCTAGCGGGATGATGCATGAGCAGTTCTTC. Translated: CASSEAVRASGMMHEQFF.

The chain employs TRBV28 and TRBJ2-5, with TRBD2 as a possible D gene (6 bases). Germline V gives CDR1 MDHEN, CDR2 SYDVKM. This CDR3 contains 15 residues. The V and J ends lost 7 bases and 2 bases respectively, with 17 bases between them. The CDR3 is CASNPGEGNQETQYF. The CDR3 DNA sequence: TGTGCCAGCAATCCGGGAGAAGGAAATCAAGAGACCCAGTACTTC.

The chain links TRBV7-2 to TRBJ2-1; the D gene is possibly TRBD1 (5 bases). The V gene's germline CDR1 is SGHTA and CDR2 FQGNSA. This CDR3 has 12 amino acids. V gave up 2 bases and J gave up 13 bases, with 12 bases separating them. The CDR3 region is CASSLLGLHQFF. The CDR3 DNA is TGTGCCAGCAGCTTATTGGGGCTACACCAGTTCTTC.

The chain recombines TRBV14 with TRBJ2-1; 8 bases line up with TRBD2. The V segment lost 4 bases and the J segment 2 bases; nucleotides outside the gene matches: 1. This CDR3 contains 14 residues. The germline gives CDR1 SGHDN, CDR2 FVKESK. The CDR3 here is CASSRTSPYNEQFF. The CDR3 DNA sequence: TGTGCCAGCAGCCGGACTAGCCCCTACAATGAGCAGTTCTTC.

CDR3 region: CASTSFMNTGELFF. The CDR3 region has the DNA TGCGCCAGCACAAGTTTCATGAACACCGGGGAGCTGTTTTTT. This chain joins TRBV5-1 and TRBJ2-2; no clear D. The CDR3 consists of 14 residues. Trimming cost V 6 bases and J 1 base, with 10 bases left between them. CDR1 and CDR2 from the germline V gene are SGHRS and YFSETQ. Full variable domain (outside the CDR3, taken from reference TRBV5-1 and TRBJ2-2): KAGVTQTPRYLIKTRGQQVTLSCSPISGHRSVSWYQQTPGQGLQFLFEYFSETQRNKGNFPGRFSGRQFSNSRSEMNVSTLELGDSALYLCASTSFMNTGELFFGEGSRLTVL.